This entry lists 12 T cell receptor beta chains sequenced from one sample in a study of T cell repertoires in cytomegalovirus infection. TCRdb re-called the reads through MiXCR, storing one row per CDR3 protein. Found here are around 450,000 distinct CDR3 sequences, roughly 31% of them singletons; the top ten hold roughly 13%. The sequencing input was PBMCs. Source of these receptors: a human donor in good health (CMV status not recorded). Some clones in this sample may be carry-over from other donors' samples.

The CDR3 DNA follows: TGTGCCAGTTCAGCTGGGGGGCGCCCCTACGAGCAGTACTTC. Translating it yields CASSAGGRPYEQYF. The chain joins TRBV12-3 or TRBV12-4 to TRBJ2-7, with D perhaps TRBD1 or TRBD2 (6 bases each). CDR3 size: 14 residues. Trimming left V 9 bases short and J 2 bases short, with 17 bases between.

This clonotype was seen a few times. V is TRBV6-1 and J is TRBJ2-6, with 11 bases matching TRBD2. There are 20 residues in the CDR3. Germline trimming cut 2 bases from V and 1 base from J; bases unmatched to any gene: 10. Germline loops: CDR1 MNHNS, CDR2 SASEGT. CDR3 protein: CASSETLGLAVHSGANVLTF. The CDR3 DNA follows: TGTGCCAGCAGTGAAACTTTGGGACTAGCGGTCCATTCTGGGGCCAACGTCCTGACTTTC.

The table lists this clonotype with a few counts. The gene calls are TRBV12-3 or TRBV12-4 and TRBJ1-5, with D possibly being TRBD1 (5 bases). The ends were cut back, 4 bases at V and 6 bases at J, with 19 bases in the middle. The CDR3 loop spans 16 amino acids. The CDR3 DNA is TGTGCCAGCAGTTCCCTGGGACCTAAGTCGACTCAGCCCCAGCATTTT. Translation gives CASSSLGPKSTQPQHF.

The chain couples TRBV5-4 to TRBJ1-4; maybe TRBD1 (6 bases). The CDR3 is made up of 19 amino acids. Germline V gene lookup returns CDR1 SGHNT and CDR2 YYREEE (reference sequence). V was cut by 4 bases and J by 12 bases, with 34 bases left in between. CDR3 amino acids: CASSRGSTGAPAPSGELFF. The CDR3 DNA sequence: TGTGCCAGCAGCCGGGGGAGCACGGGGGCGCCGGCCCCTAGTGGTGAACTGTTTTTT. The full variable domain, in which reference TRBV5-4 and TRBJ1-4 provide the parts outside the CDR3, is ETGVTQSPTHLIKTRGQQVTLRCSSQSGHNTVSWYQQALGQGPQFIFQYYREEENGRGNFPPRFSGLQFPNYSSELNVNALELDDSALYLCASSRGSTGAPAPSGELFFGSGTQLSVL.

This chain links TRBV6-2 or TRBV6-3 with TRBJ2-3; 8 positions agree with TRBD2. After removal of 8 bases from V and 0 bases from J, the junction contained 16 bases not matched to a gene. Germline V gene sequence: CDR1 MNHEY, CDR2 SVGEGT. This CDR3 has 18 residues. The CDR3 DNA reads as TGTGCCAGCCGGTTAGGGGCTAGCGGGCACCCAAGCACAGATACGCAGTATTTT. As protein: CASRLGASGHPSTDTQYF.

This chain links TRBV9 with TRBJ2-7; TRBD2 matches 10 bases. The germline CDR1 and CDR2 sequences are SGDLS and YYNGEE. The CDR3 runs to 16 residues. The trim removed 0 bases at V and 6 bases at J, leaving 9 bases unmatched. The DNA of the CDR3 is TGTGCCAGCAGCGTAGTCCCTTTTGGGACTAGCGTCGAGCAGTACTTC. As protein: CASSVVPFGTSVEQYF.

The chain uses TRBV3-1 and TRBJ2-6, with D possibly TRBD1 on 5 matching bases. Germline loops: CDR1 LGHDT, CDR2 YNNKEL (reference sequence). The V and J ends lost 2 bases and 0 bases respectively, with 11 bases between them. The CDR3 extends over 17 amino acids. CDR3 DNA: TGTGCCAGCAGCCAAACGCAGGGTATCTCTGGGGCCAACGTCCTGACTTTC. It translates to CASSQTQGISGANVLTF.

The rearrangement links TRBV28 to TRBJ2-5, with 10 bases identical to TRBD2. The ends lost 7 bases at V and 1 base at J; junction bases unmatched: 6. The CDR3 is 15 residues long. Germline assignment: CDR1 MDHEN and CDR2 SYDVKM. This chain's CDR3 is CASMLAGGFQETQYF. The DNA of the CDR3 is TGTGCCAGCATGTTAGCGGGGGGATTCCAAGAGACCCAGTACTTC.

This clonotype was found once. This chain connects TRBV15 to TRBJ2-1; TRBD2 agrees at 8 bases. Germline V lookup: CDR1 LNHNV, CDR2 YYDKDF (reference sequence). CDR3 length: 15 amino acids. Unmatched junction bases numbered 5, after V lost 1 base and J lost 6 bases. The CDR3 DNA sequence: TGTGCCACCAGCAGAGGCGGACTAGCAGGCAATGAGCAGTTCTTC. This codes for CATSRGGLAGNEQFF.

This clonotype appeared a few times. This chain connects TRBV12-3 or TRBV12-4 to TRBJ2-3, with 8 bases lining up with TRBD2. V gave up 6 bases and J gave up 4 bases; unmatched junction bases: 3. CDR3 length equals 13 residues. CDR3 sequence: CASSGGASDTQYF. Here the CDR3 DNA reads TGTGCCAGCAGCGGGGGGGCTTCAGATACGCAGTATTTT.

This chain links TRBV6-4 with TRBJ2-2; TRBD2 aligns across 7 bases. The germline gives CDR1 MRHNA, CDR2 SNTAGT. This CDR3 has 14 residues. J lost 6 bases, V lost 6 bases, and 7 bases had no gene match. Here the CDR3 DNA reads TGTGCCAGCAGAAAGGCGGCGGGGGCCGGGGAGCTGTTTTTT. Translating gives CASRKAAGAGELFF.

The chain joins TRBV20-1 to TRBJ2-3, with 8 bases lining up with TRBD2. CDR1 and CDR2 from the germline V gene are DFQATT and SNEGSKA (reference sequence). CDR3 size: 16 residues. The V and J ends lost 0 bases and 6 bases, in that order; junction bases with no gene match: 11. The CDR3 region is CSARDRRGGALDTQYF. Here the CDR3 DNA reads TGCAGTGCTAGAGATAGACGGGGGGGAGCTCTCGATACGCAGTATTTT.